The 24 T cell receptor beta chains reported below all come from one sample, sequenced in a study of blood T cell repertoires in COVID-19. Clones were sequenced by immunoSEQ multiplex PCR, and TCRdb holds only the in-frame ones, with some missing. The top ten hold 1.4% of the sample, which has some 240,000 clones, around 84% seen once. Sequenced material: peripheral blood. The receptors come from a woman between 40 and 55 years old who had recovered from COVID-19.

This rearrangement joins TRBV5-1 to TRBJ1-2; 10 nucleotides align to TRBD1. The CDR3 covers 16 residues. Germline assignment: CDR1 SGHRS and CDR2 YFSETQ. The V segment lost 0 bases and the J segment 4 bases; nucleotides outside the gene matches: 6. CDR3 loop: CASSLVTGGVSYGYTF. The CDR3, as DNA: TGCGCCAGCAGCTTGGTGACAGGGGGCGTAAGCTATGGCTACACCTTC.

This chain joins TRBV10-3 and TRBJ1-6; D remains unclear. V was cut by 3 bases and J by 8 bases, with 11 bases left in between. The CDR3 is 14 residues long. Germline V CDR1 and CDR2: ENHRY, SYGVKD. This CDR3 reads CAISDFSVDSPLHF. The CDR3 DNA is TGTGCCATCAGTGATTTTAGTGTGGATTCACCCCTCCACTTT.

CDR3 residues: CASSLLAGGRSEQFF. The CDR3 region has the DNA TGTGCCAGCAGCTTACTAGCGGGGGGGAGAAGTGAGCAGTTCTTC. The chain recombines TRBV11-2 with TRBJ2-1, with TRBD2 identical over 12 bases. Germline values: CDR1 SGHAT, CDR2 FQNNGV. J lost 9 bases, V lost 2 bases, and 5 bases had no gene match. The length of the CDR3 is 15 residues.

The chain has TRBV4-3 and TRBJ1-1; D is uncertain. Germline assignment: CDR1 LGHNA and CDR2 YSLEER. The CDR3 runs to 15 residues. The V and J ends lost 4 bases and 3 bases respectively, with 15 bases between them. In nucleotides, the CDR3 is TGCGCCAGCAGCCCAGGTGGGCAGTTATACACTGAAGCTTTCTTT. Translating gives CASSPGGQLYTEAFF.

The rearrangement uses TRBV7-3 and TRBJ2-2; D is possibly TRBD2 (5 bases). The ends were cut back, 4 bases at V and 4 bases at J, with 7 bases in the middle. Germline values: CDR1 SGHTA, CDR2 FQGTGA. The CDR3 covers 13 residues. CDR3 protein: CASSSTSTGELFF. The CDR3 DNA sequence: TGTGCCAGCAGCTCTACTAGCACCGGGGAGCTGTTTTTT.

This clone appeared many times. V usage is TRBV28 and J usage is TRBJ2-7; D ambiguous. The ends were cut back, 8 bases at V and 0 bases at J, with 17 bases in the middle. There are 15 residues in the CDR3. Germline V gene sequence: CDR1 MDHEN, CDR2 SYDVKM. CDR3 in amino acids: CASSTSVSASYEQYF. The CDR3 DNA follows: TGTGCCAGCTCCACCTCAGTCTCCGCCTCCTACGAGCAGTACTTC.

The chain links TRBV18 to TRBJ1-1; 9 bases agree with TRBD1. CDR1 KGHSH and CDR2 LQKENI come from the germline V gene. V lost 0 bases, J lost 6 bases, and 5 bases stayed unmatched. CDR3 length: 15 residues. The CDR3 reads CASSPPLDRGAEAFF. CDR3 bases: TGTGCCAGCTCACCACCCCTCGACAGGGGGGCTGAAGCTTTCTTT. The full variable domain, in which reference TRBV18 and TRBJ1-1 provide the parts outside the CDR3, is NAGVMQNPRHLVRRRGQEARLRCSPMKGHSHVYWYRQLPEEGLKFMVYLQKENIIDESGMPKERFSAEFPKEGPSILRIQQVVRGDSAAYFCASSPPLDRGAEAFFGQGTRLTVV.

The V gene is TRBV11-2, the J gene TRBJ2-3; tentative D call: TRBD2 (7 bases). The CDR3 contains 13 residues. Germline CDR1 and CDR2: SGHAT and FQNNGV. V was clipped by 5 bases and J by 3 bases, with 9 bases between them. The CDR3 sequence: CASSGGATDTQYF. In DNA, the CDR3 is TGTGCCAGCAGCGGGGGGGCAACAGATACGCAGTATTTT.

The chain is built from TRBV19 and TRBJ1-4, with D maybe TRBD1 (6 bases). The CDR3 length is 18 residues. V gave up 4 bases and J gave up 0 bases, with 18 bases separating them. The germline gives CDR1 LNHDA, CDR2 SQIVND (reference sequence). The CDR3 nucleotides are TGTGCCAGTAGTACCCTTGGGGGCCTTACTGCAACTAATGAAAAACTGTTTTTT. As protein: CASSTLGGLTATNEKLFF. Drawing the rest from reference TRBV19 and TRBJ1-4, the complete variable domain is DGGITQSPKYLFRKEGQNVTLSCEQNLNHDAMYWYRQDPGQGLRLIYYSQIVNDFQKGDIAEGYSVSREKKESFPLTVTSAQKNPTAFYLCASSTLGGLTATNEKLFFGSGTQLSVL.

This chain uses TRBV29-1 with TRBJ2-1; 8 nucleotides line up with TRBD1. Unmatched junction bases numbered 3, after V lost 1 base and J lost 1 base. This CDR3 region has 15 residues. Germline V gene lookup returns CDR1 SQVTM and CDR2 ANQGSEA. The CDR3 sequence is CSVEVRDRSYNEQFF. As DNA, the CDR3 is TGCAGCGTTGAAGTTAGGGACAGGTCCTACAATGAGCAGTTCTTC.

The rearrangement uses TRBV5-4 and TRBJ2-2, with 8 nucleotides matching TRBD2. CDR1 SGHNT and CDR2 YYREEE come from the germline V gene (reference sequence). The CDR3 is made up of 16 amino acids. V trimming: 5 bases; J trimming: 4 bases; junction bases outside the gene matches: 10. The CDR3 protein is CASSRGLVRGTGELFF. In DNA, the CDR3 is TGTGCCAGCAGTCGGGGACTAGTTCGTGGCACCGGGGAGCTGTTTTTT.

The CDR3 loop reads CASSEPGTEETQYF. DNA for the CDR3: TGCGCCAGCAGCGAGCCCGGGACAGAAGAGACCCAGTACTTC. The chain employs TRBV5-1 and TRBJ2-5, with 7 bases matching TRBD1. The CDR3 runs to 14 residues. With V trimmed by 4 bases and J by 3 bases, 6 bases remained unmatched. Germline V gives CDR1 SGHRS, CDR2 YFSETQ. Full variable domain (remainder filled in from reference TRBV5-1 and TRBJ2-5): KAGVTQTPRYLIKTRGQQVTLSCSPISGHRSVSWYQQTPGQGLQFLFEYFSETQRNKGNFPGRFSGRQFSNSRSEMNVSTLELGDSALYLCASSEPGTEETQYFGPGTRLLVL.

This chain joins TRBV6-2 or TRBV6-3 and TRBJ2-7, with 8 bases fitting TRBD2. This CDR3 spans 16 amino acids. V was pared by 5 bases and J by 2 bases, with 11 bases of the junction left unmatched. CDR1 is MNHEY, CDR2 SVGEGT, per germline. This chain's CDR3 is CASSPSGTRNPYEQYF. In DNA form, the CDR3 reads TGTGCCAGCAGTCCCTCCGGGACTAGGAACCCCTACGAGCAGTACTTC.

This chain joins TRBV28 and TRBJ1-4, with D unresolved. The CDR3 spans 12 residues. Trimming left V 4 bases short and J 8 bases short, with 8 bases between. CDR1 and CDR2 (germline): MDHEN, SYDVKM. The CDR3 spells CASSSDWEKLFF. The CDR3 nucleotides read TGTGCCAGCAGTTCCGACTGGGAAAAACTGTTTTTT.

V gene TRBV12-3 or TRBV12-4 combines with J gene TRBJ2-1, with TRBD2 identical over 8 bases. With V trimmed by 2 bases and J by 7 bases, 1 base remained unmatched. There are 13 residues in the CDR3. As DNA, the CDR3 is TGTGCCAGCAGTTTACGCGGGGGGAATGAGCAGTTCTTC. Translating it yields CASSLRGGNEQFF.

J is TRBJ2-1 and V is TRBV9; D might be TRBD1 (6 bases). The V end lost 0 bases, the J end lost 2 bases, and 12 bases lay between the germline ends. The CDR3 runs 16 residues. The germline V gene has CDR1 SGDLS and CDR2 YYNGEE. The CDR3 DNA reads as TGTGCCAGCAGCGTAGTTGTAGGGGACACCTACAATGAGCAGTTCTTC. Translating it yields CASSVVVGDTYNEQFF.

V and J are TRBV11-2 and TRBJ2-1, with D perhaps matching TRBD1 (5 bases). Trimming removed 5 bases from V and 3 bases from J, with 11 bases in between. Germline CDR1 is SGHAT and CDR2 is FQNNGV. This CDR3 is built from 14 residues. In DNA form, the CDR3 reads TGTGCCAGCAGCCCCAGGGTTAGCTACAATGAGCAGTTCTTC. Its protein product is CASSPRVSYNEQFF.

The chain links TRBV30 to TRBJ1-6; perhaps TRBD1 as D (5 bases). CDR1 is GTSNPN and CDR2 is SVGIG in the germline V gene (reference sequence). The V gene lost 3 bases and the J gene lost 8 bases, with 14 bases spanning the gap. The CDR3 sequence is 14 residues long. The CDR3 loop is CAWRDKTEHSPLHF. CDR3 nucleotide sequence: TGTGCCTGGAGGGACAAAACGGAGCATTCACCCCTCCACTTT.

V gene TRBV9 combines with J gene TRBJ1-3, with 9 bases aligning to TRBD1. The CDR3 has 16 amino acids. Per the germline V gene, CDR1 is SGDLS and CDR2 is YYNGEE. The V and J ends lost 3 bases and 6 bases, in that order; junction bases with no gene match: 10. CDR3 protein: CASSEAPGQGSNTIYF. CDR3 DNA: TGTGCCAGCAGCGAGGCACCGGGACAGGGTTCAAACACCATATATTTT.

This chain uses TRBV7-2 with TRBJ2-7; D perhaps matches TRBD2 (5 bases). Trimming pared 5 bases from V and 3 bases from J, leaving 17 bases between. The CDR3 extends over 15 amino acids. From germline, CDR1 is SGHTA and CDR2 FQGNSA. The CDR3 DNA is TGTGCCAGCAGCGTACGGGGTACCGAGCTCTACGAGCAGTACTTC. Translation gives CASSVRGTELYEQYF.

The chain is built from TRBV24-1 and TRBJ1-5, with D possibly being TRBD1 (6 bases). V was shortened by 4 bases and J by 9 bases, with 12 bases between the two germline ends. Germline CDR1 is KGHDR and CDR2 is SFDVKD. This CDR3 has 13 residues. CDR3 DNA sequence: TGTGCCACCAGTGAACAGGGATGGTCGCCCCAGCATTTT. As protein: CATSEQGWSPQHF.

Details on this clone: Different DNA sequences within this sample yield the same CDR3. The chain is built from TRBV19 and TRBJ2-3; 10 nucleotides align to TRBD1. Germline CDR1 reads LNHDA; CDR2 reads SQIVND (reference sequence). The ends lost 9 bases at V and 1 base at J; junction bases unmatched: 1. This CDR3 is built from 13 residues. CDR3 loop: CASGTGGTDTQYF. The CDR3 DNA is TGTGCCAGCGGGACAGGGGGCACAGATACGCAGTATTTT.

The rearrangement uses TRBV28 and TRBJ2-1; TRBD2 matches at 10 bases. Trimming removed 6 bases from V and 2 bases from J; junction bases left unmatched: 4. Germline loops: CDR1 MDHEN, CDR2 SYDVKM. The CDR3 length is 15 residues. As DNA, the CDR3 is TGTGCCAGCAGATTAGCGGGGGGAACCTACAATGAGCAGTTCTTC. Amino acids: CASRLAGGTYNEQFF.

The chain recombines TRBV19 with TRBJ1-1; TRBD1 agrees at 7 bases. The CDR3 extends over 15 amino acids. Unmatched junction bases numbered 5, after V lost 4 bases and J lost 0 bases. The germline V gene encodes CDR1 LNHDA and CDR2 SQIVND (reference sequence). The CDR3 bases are TGTGCCAGTAGTACAAACAGGGGTCTGAACACTGAAGCTTTCTTT. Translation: CASSTNRGLNTEAFF.